There are many counts of the clone carrying this T cell receptor beta chain. Its antigen remains unidentified. These data belong to a study of tumor-infiltrating lymphocytes in primary liver carcinoma. Study at large: Primary liver carcinoma, confirmed by histopathology, was surgically resected. The number of productive TCRbeta reads per sample ranged from roughly 3.65 to 8 million and was similar across tissue types. These patients were men and women whose ages were 30 to 69 years. Study-level results: Researchers did not compare CD4+ and CD8+ repertoires, as samples were bulk unsorted.

The germline CDR1 and CDR2 sequences are LGHNA and YSLEER. Trimming took 0 bases from V and 2 from J, leaving 20 bases between them. The CDR3 extends over 19 amino acids. Production of TCR beta cDNA used around 460 ng total RNA together with a constant-region primer. Nested multiplex PCR, run for three rounds with slightly modified ARM-PCR, yielded TCR beta libraries. Forward primers for TRBV1-TRBV30 and a C-beta reverse primer served the first two PCR rounds, at about 10 cycles each. One entry per CDR3 protein, called by TCRdb with MiXCR from the multiplex PCR reads. The sample includes 300,000 to 350,000 distinct CDR3 sequences, 50% to 75% of them seen just once. The study extracted blood RNA from unsorted whole blood and also extracted germline DNA.

What was sequenced was peripheral blood. The clonotype originates from a woman between 25 and 40 years old with primary liver carcinoma and hepatitis B virus infection. The J gene is TRBJ2-1, the V gene TRBV4-3; D is perhaps TRBD2 (6 bases). The CDR3 nucleotides read TGCGCCAGCAGCCAAGATTATGGTAGCGGCGTTGGGGCCTACAATGAGCAGTTCTTC. It encodes CASSQDYGSGVGAYNEQFF.